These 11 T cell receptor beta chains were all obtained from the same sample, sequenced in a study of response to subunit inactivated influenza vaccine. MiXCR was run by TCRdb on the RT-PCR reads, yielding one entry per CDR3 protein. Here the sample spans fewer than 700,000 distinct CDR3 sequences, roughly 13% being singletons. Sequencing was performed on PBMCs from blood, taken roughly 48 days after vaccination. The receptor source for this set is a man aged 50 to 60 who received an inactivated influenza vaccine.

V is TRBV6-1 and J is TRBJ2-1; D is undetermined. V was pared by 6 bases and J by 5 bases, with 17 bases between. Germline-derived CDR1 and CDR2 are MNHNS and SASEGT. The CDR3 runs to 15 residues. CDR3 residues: CASRVLQDFDNEQFF. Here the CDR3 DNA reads TGTGCCAGCAGGGTACTACAAGATTTCGACAATGAGCAGTTCTTC.

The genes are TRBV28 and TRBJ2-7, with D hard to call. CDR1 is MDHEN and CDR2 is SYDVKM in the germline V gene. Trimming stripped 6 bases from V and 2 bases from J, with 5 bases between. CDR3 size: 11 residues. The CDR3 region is CASRVAYEQYF. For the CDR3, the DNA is TGTGCCAGCAGGGTCGCCTACGAGCAGTACTTC.

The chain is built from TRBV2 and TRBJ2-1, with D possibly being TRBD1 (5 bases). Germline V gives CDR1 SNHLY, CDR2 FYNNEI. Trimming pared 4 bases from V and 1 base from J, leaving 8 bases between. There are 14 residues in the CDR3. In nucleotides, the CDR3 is TGTGCCAGCAGTGCCAGGGAATCCTACAATGAGCAGTTCTTC. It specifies CASSARESYNEQFF.

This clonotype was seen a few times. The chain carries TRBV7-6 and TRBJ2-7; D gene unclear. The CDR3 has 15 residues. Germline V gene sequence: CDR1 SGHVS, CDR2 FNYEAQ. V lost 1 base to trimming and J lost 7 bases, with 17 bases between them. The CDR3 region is CASSLDVGLLQEQYF. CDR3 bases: TGTGCCAGCAGCTTAGATGTGGGTCTCCTTCAGGAGCAGTACTTC.

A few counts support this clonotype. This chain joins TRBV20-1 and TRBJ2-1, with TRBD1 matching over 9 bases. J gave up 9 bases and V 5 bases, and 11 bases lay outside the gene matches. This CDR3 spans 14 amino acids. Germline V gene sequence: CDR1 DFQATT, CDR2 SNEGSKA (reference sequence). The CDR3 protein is CSAFGTGRILEQFF. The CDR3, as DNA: TGCAGTGCTTTCGGGACAGGGAGGATTCTTGAGCAGTTCTTC.

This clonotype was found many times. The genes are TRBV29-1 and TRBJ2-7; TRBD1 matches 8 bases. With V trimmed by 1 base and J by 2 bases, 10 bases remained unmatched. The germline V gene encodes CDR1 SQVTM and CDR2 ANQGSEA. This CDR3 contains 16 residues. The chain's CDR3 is CSVEGVGRTGTYEQYF. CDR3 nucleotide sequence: TGCAGCGTTGAAGGGGTCGGTCGGACAGGGACCTACGAGCAGTACTTC.

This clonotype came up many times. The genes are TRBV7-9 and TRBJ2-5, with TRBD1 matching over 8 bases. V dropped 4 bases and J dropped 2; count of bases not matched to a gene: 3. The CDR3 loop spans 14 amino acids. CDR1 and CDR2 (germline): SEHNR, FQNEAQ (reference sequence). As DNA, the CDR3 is TGTGCCAGCAGCTCCCGGACAGGGCAAGAGACCCAGTACTTC. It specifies CASSSRTGQETQYF.

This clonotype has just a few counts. CDR3 DNA: TGTGCCAGCAGTTACGCTCAGGATTTGGGGGAGACCCAGTACTTC. This encodes CASSYAQDLGETQYF. The chain has TRBV6-8 and TRBJ2-5, with D unclear. The germline gives CDR1 MNHGY, CDR2 SAAAGT. The CDR3 has 15 residues. V lost 2 bases, J lost 5 bases, and 15 bases lay in between.

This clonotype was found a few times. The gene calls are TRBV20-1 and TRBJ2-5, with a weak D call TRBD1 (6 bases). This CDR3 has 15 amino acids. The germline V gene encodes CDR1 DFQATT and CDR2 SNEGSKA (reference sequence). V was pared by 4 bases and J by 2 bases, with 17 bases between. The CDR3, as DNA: TGCAGTGCTACGGGACAACTTGTCTGGCAAGAGACCCAGTACTTC. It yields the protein CSATGQLVWQETQYF.

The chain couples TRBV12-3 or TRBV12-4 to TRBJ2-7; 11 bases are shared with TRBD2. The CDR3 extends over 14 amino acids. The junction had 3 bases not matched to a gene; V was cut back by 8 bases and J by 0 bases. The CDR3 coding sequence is TGTGCCAGCGGCACTAGCGGGGGCTCCTACGAGCAGTACTTC. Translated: CASGTSGGSYEQYF.

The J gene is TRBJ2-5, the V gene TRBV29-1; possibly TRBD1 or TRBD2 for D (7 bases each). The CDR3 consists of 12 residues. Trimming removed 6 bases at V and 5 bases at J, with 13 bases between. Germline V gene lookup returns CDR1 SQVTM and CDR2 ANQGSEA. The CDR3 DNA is TGCAGCGTCGACAGGGAGGGGGAGACCCAGTACTTC. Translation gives CSVDREGETQYF.